This TCR beta chain originates from a study of T cell responses to AZD1222 COVID-19 vaccine. Study-level background: Analyses pooled second doses at about 4 or about 12 weeks. Study-wide results and limits: Donor demographics were predominantly white British with a female majority; clonal diversity may be underestimated. Repertoire collection took place solely once the T cell response had peaked. Regions 160-218 and 743-854 held dominance among vaccine-associated CD4 TCRs, which spanned spike.

Using immunoSEQ multiplex PCR, the repertoire was profiled, and TCRdb retains in-frame clones only, with some absent. The sample consists of about 160,000 clones, about 91% of them appearing once. This clone was picked up one time. Its antigen is not known. This material consisted of peripheral blood, taken on day 0 of AZD1222 vaccination. The sequence was collected from an adult in good health.

Here the CDR3 reads CAGHGTRGRSGELFF. The CDR3 DNA is TGTGCCGGCCATGGGACTAGAGGTCGCAGCGGGGAGCTGTTTTTT. This chain connects TRBV11-2 to TRBJ2-2; 8 bases are a match to TRBD2. The CDR3 loop spans 15 amino acids. Germline CDR1 is SGHAT and CDR2 is FQNNGV. Trimming cost V 11 bases and J 7 bases; bases outside gene matches: 15.